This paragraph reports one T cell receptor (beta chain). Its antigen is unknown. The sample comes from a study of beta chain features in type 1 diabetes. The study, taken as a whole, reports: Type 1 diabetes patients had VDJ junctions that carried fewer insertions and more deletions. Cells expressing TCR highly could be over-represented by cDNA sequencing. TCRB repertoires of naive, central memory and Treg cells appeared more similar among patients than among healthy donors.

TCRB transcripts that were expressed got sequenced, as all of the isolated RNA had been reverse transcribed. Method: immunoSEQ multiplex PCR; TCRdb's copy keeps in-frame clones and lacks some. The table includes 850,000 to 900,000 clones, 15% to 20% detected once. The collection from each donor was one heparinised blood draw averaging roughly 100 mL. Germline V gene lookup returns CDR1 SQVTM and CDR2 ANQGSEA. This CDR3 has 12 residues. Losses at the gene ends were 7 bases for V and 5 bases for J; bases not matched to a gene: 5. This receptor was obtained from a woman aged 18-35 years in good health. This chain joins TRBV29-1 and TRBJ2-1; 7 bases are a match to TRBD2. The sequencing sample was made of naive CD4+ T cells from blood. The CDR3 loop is CSAGGGNNEQFF. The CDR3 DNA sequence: TGCAGCGCGGGAGGCGGTAACAATGAGCAGTTCTTC.